This entry is about one T cell receptor beta chain. Its antigen is still unknown. This specimen belongs to a study of shared clonotypes between healthy human individuals. Study details: Per donor, three plates held CD4 naive cells, three held CD4 memory, two held CD8 naive and one held CD8 memory. Study results and caveats: Sequencing depth was predicted to influence how clonotypes are shared among donors.

The repertoire was sequenced with immunoSEQ multiplex PCR; TCRdb's copy has only in-frame clones and lacks some. This table has a few million clones, just over 90% appearing once. This CDR3 contains 12 residues. Trimming pared 8 bases from V and 4 bases from J, leaving 11 bases between. Germline V gene sequence: CDR1 LNHDA, CDR2 SQIVND (reference sequence). Naive-designated CD8 cells lacked CD45RO, were positively enriched for CCR7, and omitted terminally differentiated effector memory CD45RA+ cells. The TCR sequence derives from a man aged 18 to 29 in good health. Some clones in this sample may be carry-over from other donors' samples. This chain connects TRBV19 to TRBJ1-2; D gene ambiguous. The sequenced material came from naive CD8+ T cells from PBMCs. The CDR3 here is CASGGLGYGYTF. The CDR3 nucleotides are TGTGCCAGTGGTGGGCTCGGCTATGGCTACACCTTC.